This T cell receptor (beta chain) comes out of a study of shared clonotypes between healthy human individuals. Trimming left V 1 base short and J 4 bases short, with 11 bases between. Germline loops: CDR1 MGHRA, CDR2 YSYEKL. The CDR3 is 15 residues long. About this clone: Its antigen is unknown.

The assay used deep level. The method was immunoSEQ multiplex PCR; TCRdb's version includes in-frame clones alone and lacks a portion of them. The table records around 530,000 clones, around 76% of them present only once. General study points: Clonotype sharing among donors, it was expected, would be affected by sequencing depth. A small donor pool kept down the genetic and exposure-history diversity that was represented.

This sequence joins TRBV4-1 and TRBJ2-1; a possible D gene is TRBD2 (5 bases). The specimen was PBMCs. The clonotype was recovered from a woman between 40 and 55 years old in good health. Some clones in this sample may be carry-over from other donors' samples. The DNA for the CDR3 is TGCGCCAGCAGCCAAGGAGGGCCCGGATACAATGAGCAGTTCTTC. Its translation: CASSQGGPGYNEQFF.